This T cell receptor beta chain stems from a study of shared T cell receptors in the human thymus. Germline V gives CDR1 SGHNT, CDR2 YYREEE (reference sequence). Trimming took 1 base from V and 0 from J; bases not matched to a gene: 16. The CDR3 runs to 20 residues. TCRdb's copy holds only in-frame clones and misses some; the assay was immunoSEQ multiplex PCR. The sample comprises about 730,000 clones, approximately 85% of which are singletons, and more than 0.008% rests with the top ten. These data also formed part of another study, on human thymus T cells. Per that study: Healthy Finnish infants having corrective surgery for congenital heart defects served as donors. Resections removed during corrective heart surgery provided the thymus tissue used.

Sequenced: thymocytes. The receptor was isolated from a girl less than two years old with a congenital heart defect. V gene TRBV5-4 combines with J gene TRBJ1-2; 9 bases agree with TRBD1. The CDR3 region has the DNA TGTGCCAGCAGCTTGAGTAAATCCGGGACAGGGAGCCTGGCTAACTATGGCTACACCTTC. Translating gives CASSLSKSGTGSLANYGYTF.